The next 21 T cell receptor beta chains were all read from a single sample in a study of vaccination and CD4 T cells after COVID-19 (dated by TCRdb to between 2020 and 2023). No antigen has been assigned to these receptors. This specimen's treatment or condition label, per the study, means: roughly 10-day PBMC culture with coronavirus spike peptide pools or control peptides (ViraFEST assay). Libraries came from PCR. Sequenced on an Illumina iSeq 100. At the Johns Hopkins FTIC core, DNA from the cultured CD4+ T cells underwent TCR sequencing with the Oncomine TCR Beta short-read assay. TCRdb redid the processing of the public reads, applying fastp at Q25 and MiXCR, and retained in-frame beta chains. Rows are unified per CDR3 protein, each entry keeping the most common DNA and genes. This sample holds more than 10,000 distinct CDR3 sequences; under 50% were observed only once. Together, the top ten hold roughly 20% of the sample.

The sample in question was CD4+ T cells from blood, cultured in vitro, obtained before SARS-CoV-2 vaccination. The receptors come from a human donor who had recovered from COVID-19.

The rearrangement links TRBV7-2 to TRBJ1-2, with 9 positions matching TRBD1. The CDR3 covers 15 residues. J was trimmed by 5 bases and V by 6 bases; bases with no gene match: 10. The germline V gene has CDR1 SGHTA and CDR2 FQGNSA. The CDR3 loop reads CASRFRRDRAYGYTF. The CDR3 coding sequence is TGTGCCAGCAGGTTTAGACGGGACAGGGCGTATGGCTACACCTTC.

The V call is TRBV7-9, the J call TRBJ2-5; the D gene is possibly TRBD1 (6 bases). The CDR3 contains 15 residues. Per the germline V gene, CDR1 is SEHNR and CDR2 is FQNEAQ (reference sequence). The ends were cut back, 8 bases at V and 0 bases at J, with 16 bases in the middle. CDR3 nucleotides: TGTGCCAGCGGAAACGCAAACAGGGACCAAGAGACCCAGTACTTC. Its protein is CASGNANRDQETQYF.

This rearrangement joins TRBV20-1 to TRBJ2-5; D is unclear. The CDR3 is 16 amino acids. The V end lost 0 bases, the J end lost 2 bases, and 16 bases lay between the germline ends. The germline V gene encodes CDR1 DFQATT and CDR2 SNEGSKA (reference sequence). The CDR3 DNA follows: TGCAGTGCTAGAGATCTCCGAGTAGCCAATCAAGAGACCCAGTACTTC. Translation gives CSARDLRVANQETQYF.

V usage is TRBV7-2 and J usage is TRBJ2-1, with 11 bases identical to TRBD1. CDR1 is SGHTA, CDR2 FQGNSA, per germline. With V trimmed by 1 base and J by 11 bases, 7 bases remained unmatched. This CDR3 has 15 amino acids. In DNA form, the CDR3 reads TGTGCCAGCAGCTTAGTCCCGGACAGGGGGCTTAAGCAGTTCTTC. Translation gives CASSLVPDRGLKQFF.

The chain links TRBV19 to TRBJ1-6; TRBD1 agrees at 8 bases. The CDR3 totals 15 residues. Trimming at V came to 4 bases and at J to 9 bases, leaving 8 bases not matched to a gene. Germline CDR1 is LNHDA and CDR2 is SQIVND (reference sequence). The chain's CDR3 is CASSTHRGISSPLHF. CDR3 DNA sequence: TGTGCCAGTAGTACTCACAGGGGGATATCTTCACCCCTCCACTTT. Full variable domain (outside the CDR3, taken from reference TRBV19 and TRBJ1-6): DGGITQSPKYLFRKEGQNVTLSCEQNLNHDAMYWYRQDPGQGLRLIYYSQIVNDFQKGDIAEGYSVSREKKESFPLTVTSAQKNPTAFYLCASSTHRGISSPLHFGNGTRLTVT.

The sample holds a few counts of this clonotype. V is TRBV19 and J is TRBJ1-2; D possibly corresponds to TRBD1 (5 bases). Germline V gene sequence: CDR1 LNHDA, CDR2 SQIVND (reference sequence). The length of the CDR3 is 13 residues. V was clipped by 3 bases and J by 7 bases, with 12 bases between them. The CDR3 protein is CASSIEGPRGYTF. The CDR3, as DNA: TGTGCCAGTAGTATTGAGGGGCCGCGTGGCTACACCTTC. The variable domain in full, completed from reference TRBV19 and TRBJ1-2, reads DGGITQSPKYLFRKEGQNVTLSCEQNLNHDAMYWYRQDPGQGLRLIYYSQIVNDFQKGDIAEGYSVSREKKESFPLTVTSAQKNPTAFYLCASSIEGPRGYTFGSGTRLTVV.

The V call is TRBV7-7, the J call TRBJ2-5; TRBD1 or TRBD2 may be the D gene (5 bases each). There are 13 residues in the CDR3. The germline V gene has CDR1 SSHAT and CDR2 FNYEAQ (reference sequence). V was shortened by 5 bases and J by 3 bases, with 10 bases between the two germline ends. The CDR3 region has the DNA TGTGCCAGCAGCCGGGACCGAGAAGAGACCCAGTACTTC. This translates into CASSRDREETQYF.

By share, this clonotype counts as medium-sized (0.01 to 0.1%). J is TRBJ2-1 and V is TRBV28; TRBD2 might be the D (7 bases). The V end was cut by 2 bases, the J end by 2 bases, with 13 bases between. Germline V gene data show CDR1 as MDHEN and CDR2 as SYDVKM. The CDR3 is 16 residues long. The CDR3 loop is CASSLAGALTYNEQFF. CDR3 bases: TGTGCCAGCAGTTTAGCGGGGGCCCTTACCTACAATGAGCAGTTCTTC.

The chain couples TRBV20-1 to TRBJ1-1, with D possibly TRBD1 on 6 matching bases. The germline CDR1 and CDR2 sequences are DFQATT and SNEGSKA (reference sequence). The CDR3 covers 13 residues. V lost 6 bases to trimming and J lost 5 bases, with 16 bases between them. The CDR3 here is CSAGTGMVTEAFF. The CDR3 DNA is TGCAGTGCAGGAACAGGGATGGTTACTGAAGCTTTCTTT.

The rearrangement links TRBV15 to TRBJ2-1; possible D gene TRBD2, 7 bases. Per the germline V gene, CDR1 is LNHNV and CDR2 is YYDKDF (reference sequence). Trimming stripped 5 bases from V and 9 bases from J, with 23 bases between. The CDR3 runs to 16 residues. The CDR3 protein is CATSGPPRGGAFEQFF. For the CDR3, the DNA is TGTGCCACCAGCGGACCTCCGCGTGGGGGGGCTTTTGAGCAGTTCTTC.

This clonotype was recorded a few times. V gene TRBV7-9 combines with J gene TRBJ1-6; D is undetermined. Germline CDR1 and CDR2: SEHNR and FQNEAQ (reference sequence). Trimming cost V 4 bases and J 10 bases, with 11 bases left between them. This CDR3 spans 13 amino acids. The CDR3 region has the DNA TGTGCCAGCAGCTCCCGGACCGGCTCACCCCTCCACTTT. Translated, it gives CASSSRTGSPLHF.

The chain is built from TRBV7-2 and TRBJ1-5; no reliable D call. The CDR3 totals 13 residues. The ends were cut back, 1 base at V and 4 bases at J, with 5 bases in the middle. In germline, CDR1 is SGHTA, CDR2 FQGNSA. The CDR3 DNA follows: TGTGCCAGCAGCTTAGTAGAGAATCAGCCCCAGCATTTT. The encoded protein is CASSLVENQPQHF.

This clonotype was seen a few times. V is TRBV6-5 and J is TRBJ2-3; D gene uncertain. V shed 3 bases and J shed 3 bases, with 7 bases lying between them. Germline V gene lookup returns CDR1 MNHEY and CDR2 SVGAGI. The CDR3 contains 13 residues. CDR3 in DNA: TGTGCCAGCAGTTATCCTGGTACAGATACGCAGTATTTT. Its translation is CASSYPGTDTQYF.

The CDR3 region is CASSVDTGFNQPQHF. The DNA for the CDR3 is TGCGCCAGCAGCGTGGATACAGGGTTCAATCAGCCCCAGCATTTT. The genes are TRBV5-1 and TRBJ1-5; tentatively, D is TRBD1 (6 bases). The V gene's germline CDR1 is SGHRS and CDR2 YFSETQ. Trimming removed 4 bases at V and 3 bases at J, with 14 bases between. The CDR3 is 15 residues long.

The chain is built from TRBV20-1 and TRBJ2-1; 7 bases map to TRBD2. This CDR3 contains 17 residues. V lost 5 bases to trimming and J lost 9 bases; unmatched junction nucleotides: 22. From germline, CDR1 is DFQATT and CDR2 SNEGSKA (reference sequence). The CDR3 nucleotides read TGCAGTGCTTCCGGGGTCGTCTGGCAGGGTGGCGGGGGTGAGCAGTTCTTC. Protein product: CSASGVVWQGGGGEQFF.

This clonotype has a handful of counts. The chain joins TRBV6-2 or TRBV6-3 to TRBJ2-2; D is ambiguous. The length of the CDR3 is 17 residues. Germline CDR1 and CDR2: MNHEY and SVGEGT. V gave up 1 base and J gave up 3 bases, with 15 bases separating them. In nucleotides, the CDR3 is TGTGCCAGCAGTTACTTTACGAGTAGGGTGGACACCGGGGAGCTGTTTTTT. Translation gives CASSYFTSRVDTGELFF.

J is TRBJ2-7 and V is TRBV5-4; the D call may be TRBD1 or TRBD2 (6 bases each). Trimming removed 4 bases at V and 2 bases at J, with 19 bases between. The CDR3 length is 16 residues. Germline V gene lookup returns CDR1 SGHNT and CDR2 YYREEE (reference sequence). CDR3 nucleotide sequence: TGTGCCAGCAGCCGCGACGGAGGGGGTCTTCCCTACGAGCAGTACTTC. Translation gives CASSRDGGGLPYEQYF.

J is TRBJ2-5 and V is TRBV5-4; TRBD2 might be the D (7 bases). This CDR3 comprises 14 residues. Germline assignment: CDR1 SGHNT and CDR2 YYREEE (reference sequence). The germline V and J ends were trimmed by 4 bases and 5 bases, with 15 bases remaining between them. CDR3 residues: CASSPGGAGETQYF. The CDR3 DNA reads as TGTGCCAGCAGCCCTGGGGGGGCAGGGGAGACCCAGTACTTC.

The chain employs TRBV20-1 and TRBJ2-7, with 7 bases fitting TRBD2. The germline CDR1 and CDR2 sequences are DFQATT and SNEGSKA (reference sequence). The V and J ends lost 0 bases and 4 bases, in that order; junction bases with no gene match: 9. The CDR3 has 15 amino acids. The CDR3 region has the DNA TGCAGTGCTAGAGATAGGGCTAGCGGAACATACGAGCAGTACTTC. Its protein is CSARDRASGTYEQYF.

In its sample, this clonotype was seen a few times. V and J are TRBV6-2 or TRBV6-3 and TRBJ1-5; D perhaps matches TRBD1 (6 bases). The CDR3 runs to 16 residues. Between the trimmed V and J ends, which lost 0 bases and 3 bases, there was a span of 12 bases. Germline CDR1 is MNHEY and CDR2 is SVGEGT. The CDR3 is CASSYSAGVVNQPQHF. CDR3 coding DNA: TGTGCCAGCAGTTACTCTGCAGGGGTCGTCAATCAGCCCCAGCATTTT.

The chain has TRBV4-1 and TRBJ2-2; D is unclear. V shed 1 base and J shed 7 bases, with 4 bases lying between them. CDR1 and CDR2 from the germline V gene are MGHRA and YSYEKL. The CDR3 sequence is 12 residues long. The CDR3 here is CASSQVVGELFF. CDR3 sequence (DNA): TGCGCCAGCAGCCAAGTGGTCGGGGAGCTGTTTTTT.